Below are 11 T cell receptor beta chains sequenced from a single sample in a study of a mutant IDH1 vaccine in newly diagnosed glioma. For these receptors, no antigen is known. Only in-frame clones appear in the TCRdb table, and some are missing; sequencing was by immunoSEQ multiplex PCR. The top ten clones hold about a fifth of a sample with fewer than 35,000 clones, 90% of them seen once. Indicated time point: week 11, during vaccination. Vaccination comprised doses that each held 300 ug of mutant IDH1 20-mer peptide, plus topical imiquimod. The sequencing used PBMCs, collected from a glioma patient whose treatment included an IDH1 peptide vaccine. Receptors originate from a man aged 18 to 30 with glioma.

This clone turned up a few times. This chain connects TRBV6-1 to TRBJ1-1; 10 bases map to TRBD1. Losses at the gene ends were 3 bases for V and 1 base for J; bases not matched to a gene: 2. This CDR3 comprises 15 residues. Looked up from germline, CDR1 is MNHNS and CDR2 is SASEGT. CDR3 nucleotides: TGTGCCAGCAGTGATTGGACAGGGGGGAACACTGAAGCTTTCTTT. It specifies CASSDWTGGNTEAFF.

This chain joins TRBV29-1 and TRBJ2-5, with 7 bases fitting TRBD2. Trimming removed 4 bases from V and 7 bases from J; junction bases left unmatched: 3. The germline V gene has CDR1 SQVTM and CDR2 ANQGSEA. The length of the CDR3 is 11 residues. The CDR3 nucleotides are TGCAGCGTTGGGGAGGGTACGACCCAGTACTTC. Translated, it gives CSVGEGTTQYF. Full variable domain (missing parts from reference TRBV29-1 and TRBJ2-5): SAVISQKPSRDICQRGTSLTIQCQVDSQVTMMFWYRQQPGQSLTLIATANQGSEATYESGFVIDKFPISRPNLTFSTLTVSNMSPEDSSIYLCSVGEGTTQYFGPGTRLLVL.

For the CDR3, the DNA is TGCACCAGCAGCCAGAGACGTAGGAACACTGAAGCTTTCTTT. It translates to CTSSQRRRNTEAFF. The chain couples TRBV1 to TRBJ1-1. TRBV1 is classified as a pseudogene. This CDR3 comprises 14 residues.

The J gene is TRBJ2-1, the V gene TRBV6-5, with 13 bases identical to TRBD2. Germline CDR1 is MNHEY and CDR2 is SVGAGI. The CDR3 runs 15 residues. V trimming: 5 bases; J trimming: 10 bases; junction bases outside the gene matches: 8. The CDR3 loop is CASSQGLAGEGEQFF. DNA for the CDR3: TGTGCCAGCAGTCAAGGACTAGCGGGAGAGGGCGAGCAGTTCTTC.

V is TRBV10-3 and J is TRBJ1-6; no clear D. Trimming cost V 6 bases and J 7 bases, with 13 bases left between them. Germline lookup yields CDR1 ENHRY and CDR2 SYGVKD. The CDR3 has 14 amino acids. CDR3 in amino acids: CAISVGDLNSPLHF. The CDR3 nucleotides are TGTGCCATCAGCGTTGGGGATCTGAATTCACCCCTCCACTTT.

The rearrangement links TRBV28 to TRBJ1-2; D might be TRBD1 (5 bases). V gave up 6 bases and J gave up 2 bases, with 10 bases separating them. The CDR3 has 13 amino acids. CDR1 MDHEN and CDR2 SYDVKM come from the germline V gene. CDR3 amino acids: CASRPTANYGYTF. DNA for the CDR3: TGTGCCAGCAGACCGACAGCGAACTATGGCTACACCTTC.

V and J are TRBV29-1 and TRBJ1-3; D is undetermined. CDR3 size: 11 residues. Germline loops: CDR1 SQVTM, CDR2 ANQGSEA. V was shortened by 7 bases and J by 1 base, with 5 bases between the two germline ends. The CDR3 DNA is TGCAGCGCCTCGTCTGGAAACACCATATATTTT. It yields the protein CSASSGNTIYF.

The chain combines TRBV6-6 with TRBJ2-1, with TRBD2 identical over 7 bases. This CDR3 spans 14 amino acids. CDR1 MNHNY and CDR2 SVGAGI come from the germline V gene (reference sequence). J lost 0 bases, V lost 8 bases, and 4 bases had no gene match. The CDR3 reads CASLGGDSYNEQFF. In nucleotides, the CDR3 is TGTGCCAGCCTGGGGGGGGACTCCTACAATGAGCAGTTCTTC.

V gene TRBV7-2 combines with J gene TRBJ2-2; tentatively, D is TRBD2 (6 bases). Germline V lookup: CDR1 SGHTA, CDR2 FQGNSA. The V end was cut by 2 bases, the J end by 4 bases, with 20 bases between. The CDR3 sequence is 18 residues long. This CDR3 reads CASSLPLMTRRRTGELFF. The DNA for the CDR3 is TGTGCCAGCAGCTTACCTCTCATGACTAGGCGGCGCACCGGGGAGCTGTTTTTT.

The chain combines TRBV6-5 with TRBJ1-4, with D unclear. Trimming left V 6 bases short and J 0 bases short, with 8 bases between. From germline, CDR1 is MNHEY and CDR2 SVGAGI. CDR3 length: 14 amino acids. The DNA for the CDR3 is TGTGCCAGCAGACGACCCGCAACTAATGAAAAACTGTTTTTT. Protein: CASRRPATNEKLFF.

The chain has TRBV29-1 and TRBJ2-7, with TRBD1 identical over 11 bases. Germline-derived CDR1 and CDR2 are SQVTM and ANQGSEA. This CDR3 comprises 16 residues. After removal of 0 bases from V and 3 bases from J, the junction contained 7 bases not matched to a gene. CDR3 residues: CSVEDPGQGAIYEQYF. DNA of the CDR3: TGCAGCGTTGAAGATCCCGGACAGGGGGCCATCTACGAGCAGTACTTC.